This T cell receptor (beta chain) stems from a study of Ad26.COV2.S vaccination and SARS-CoV-2 variants. General observations from the study: Non-spike TCR breadth showed similarity between vaccine and placebo recipients. The TCR breadth and depth analyses may have produced an underestimate of total T cell responses.

Sequenced by immunoSEQ multiplex PCR; TCRdb stores in-frame clones only, minus some. The repertoire holds about 350,000 clones, with about 91% as singletons. Remarks on this clone: Its antigen is as yet unknown.

This material consisted of peripheral blood, taken after recovery from COVID-19. This clonotype was sampled from a human donor who had recovered from COVID-19.

CDR3 residues: CSVRGTDGQETQYF. The CDR3, as DNA: TGCAGCGTCCGAGGAACGGACGGCCAAGAGACCCAGTACTTC. This chain joins TRBV29-1 and TRBJ2-5; D is uncertain. The CDR3 runs to 14 residues. CDR1 is SQVTM, CDR2 ANQGSEA, per germline. Trimming stripped 6 bases from V and 1 base from J, with 15 bases between.